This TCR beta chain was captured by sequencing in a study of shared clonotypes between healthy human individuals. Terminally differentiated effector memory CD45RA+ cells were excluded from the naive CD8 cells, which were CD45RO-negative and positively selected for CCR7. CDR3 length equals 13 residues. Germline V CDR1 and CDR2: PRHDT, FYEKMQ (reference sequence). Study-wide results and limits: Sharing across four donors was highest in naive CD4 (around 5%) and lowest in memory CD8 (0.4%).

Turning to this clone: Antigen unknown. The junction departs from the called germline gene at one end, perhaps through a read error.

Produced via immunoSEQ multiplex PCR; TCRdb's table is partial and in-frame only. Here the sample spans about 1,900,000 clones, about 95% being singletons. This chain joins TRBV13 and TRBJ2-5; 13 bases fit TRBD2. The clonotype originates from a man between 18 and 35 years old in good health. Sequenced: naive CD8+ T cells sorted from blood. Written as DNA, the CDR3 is TGTGCCAGCAGCCCTACTAGCGGGAGGGGGGATGACTTC. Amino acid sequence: CASSPTSGRGDDF.